This T cell receptor (beta chain) was obtained from a study of early T cells in non-severe SARS-CoV-2 infection. This clonotype was recorded at least ten times. MiXCR was run by TCRdb on the 5' RACE reads, yielding one entry per CDR3 protein. Of 79,000 or so distinct CDR3 sequences listed, 9.5% to 15% are singletons. The V gene lost 2 bases and the J gene lost 3 bases, with 13 bases spanning the gap. The CDR3 spans 15 residues. Germline loops: CDR1 MNHEY, CDR2 SVGAGI. V and J are TRBV6-5 and TRBJ2-5; D might be TRBD1 (6 bases). This receptor was identified in an adult who was a healthcare worker with PCR-confirmed SARS-CoV-2 infection or an uninfected control (not recorded which). Sequenced material: whole blood. In DNA form, the CDR3 reads TGTGCCAGCAGTTACCGTGTCTCAGGGGAAGAGACCCAGTACTTC. Encoded protein: CASSYRVSGEETQYF.